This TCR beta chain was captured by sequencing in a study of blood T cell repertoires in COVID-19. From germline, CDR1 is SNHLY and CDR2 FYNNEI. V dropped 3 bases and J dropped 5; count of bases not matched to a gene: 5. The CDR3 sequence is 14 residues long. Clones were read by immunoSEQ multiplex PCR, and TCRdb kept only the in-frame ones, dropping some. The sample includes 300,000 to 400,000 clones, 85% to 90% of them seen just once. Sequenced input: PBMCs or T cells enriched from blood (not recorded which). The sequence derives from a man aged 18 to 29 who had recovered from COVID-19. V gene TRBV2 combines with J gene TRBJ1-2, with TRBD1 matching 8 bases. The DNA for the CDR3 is TGTGCCAGCAGTGAGAGACAGGGGATATATGGCTACACCTTC. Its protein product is CASSERQGIYGYTF.